A selection of T cell receptor beta chains follows, all from one sample in a study of control samples from healthy donors and cancer patients. Some clones are missing from TCRdb's copy, which holds only in-frame ones; the method was immunoSEQ multiplex PCR. The sample contains just under 80,000 clones, roughly 90% of which appear only once. The sample comprised PBMCs. These receptors came from a woman aged 60-75 years with head and neck cancer. CDR3s include the opening cysteine and the closing phenylalanine or tryptophan. The order of the fields is J gene, V gene, CDR3 protein.

J gene: TRBJ2-7
V gene: TRBV11-2
CDR3 protein: CASSRTSGSIEQYF

J gene: TRBJ1-6
V gene: TRBV6-5
CDR3 protein: CASSYRQYSPLHF

J gene: TRBJ2-7
V gene: TRBV10-3
CDR3 protein: CAISESEWTAYEQYF

J gene: TRBJ2-1
V gene: TRBV24-1
CDR3 protein: CATSVPSRTGGRNEQFF

J gene: TRBJ1-2
V gene: TRBV6-6
CDR3 protein: CAIQIGQGEGGYTF

J gene: TRBJ1-3
V gene: TRBV6-6
CDR3 protein: CASTPGGTSSGNTIYF

J gene: TRBJ2-7
V gene: TRBV7-2
CDR3 protein: CASSLHGAGNSYEQYF

J gene: TRBJ2-1
V gene: TRBV2
CDR3 protein: CASRGGPINEQFF

J gene: TRBJ2-1
V gene: TRBV7-2
CDR3 protein: CASSLVVGYNEQFF

J gene: TRBJ2-7
V gene: TRBV7-2
CDR3 protein: CASSLAGVEQYF

J gene: TRBJ2-7
V gene: TRBV7-7
CDR3 protein: CASSLELAGEQYF

J gene: TRBJ2-1
V gene: TRBV6-4
CDR3 protein: CASSVQRGNYNEQFF

J gene: TRBJ1-1
V gene: TRBV20-1
CDR3 protein: CSAWDRPGAFF

J gene: TRBJ2-7
V gene: TRBV5-4
CDR3 protein: CASSNRGLASYEQYF

J gene: TRBJ2-2
V gene: TRBV7-3
CDR3 protein: CASSMNTGELFF

J gene: TRBJ1-5
V gene: TRBV28
CDR3 protein: CALAGQGGNQPQHF

J gene: TRBJ1-1
V gene: TRBV4-2
CDR3 protein: CASSQVGKGANTEAFF

J gene: TRBJ1-2
V gene: TRBV3-1/TRBV3-2
CDR3 protein: CASSPRGGESHGYTF

J gene: TRBJ1-1
V gene: TRBV6-5
CDR3 protein: CASSYSRAGDTEAFF

J gene: TRBJ2-3
V gene: TRBV7-8
CDR3 protein: CASTPGAGGFTDTQYF

J gene: TRBJ2-2
V gene: TRBV3-1/TRBV3-2
CDR3 protein: CASSQDGRNTGELFF

J gene: TRBJ1-2
V gene: TRBV7-8
CDR3 protein: CASSLPGRDYGYTF

J gene: TRBJ2-3
V gene: TRBV2
CDR3 protein: CANSVWGLIITDTQYF

J gene: TRBJ2-7
V gene: TRBV6-5
CDR3 protein: CASSYSTVGGSEYF

J gene: TRBJ2-1
V gene: TRBV19
CDR3 protein: CASSLLDGTGGFNEQFF

J gene: TRBJ2-5
V gene: TRBV19
CDR3 protein: CASSITSGSQETQYF

J gene: TRBJ2-5
V gene: TRBV11-3
CDR3 protein: CASSRSGETQYF

J gene: TRBJ2-7
V gene: TRBV28
CDR3 protein: CASSLRESYYEQYF

J gene: TRBJ1-1
V gene: TRBV11-3
CDR3 protein: CASSLEGARGTEAFF

J gene: TRBJ2-1
V gene: TRBV7-8
CDR3 protein: CASSLAGTAGYNEQFF

J gene: TRBJ2-1
V gene: TRBV10-1
CDR3 protein: CASSVPSEFF

J gene: TRBJ2-7
V gene: TRBV27
CDR3 protein: CASSSQIRRYEQYF

J gene: TRBJ2-5
V gene: TRBV11-1
CDR3 protein: CASSRKGETQYF

J gene: TRBJ1-1
V gene: TRBV5-1
CDR3 protein: CASGQGGNTEAFF

J gene: TRBJ2-3
V gene: TRBV5-1
CDR3 protein: CASSPGLLGHTDTQYF

J gene: TRBJ1-5
V gene: TRBV5-6
CDR3 protein: CASSRTVGQPQHF

J gene: TRBJ2-7
V gene: TRBV2
CDR3 protein: CATGIGTDAYEQYF

J gene: TRBJ1-2
V gene: TRBV5-1
CDR3 protein: CASSPGSANYGYTF

J gene: TRBJ2-2
V gene: TRBV7-6
CDR3 protein: CASSLAWGQRTGELFF

J gene: TRBJ2-7
V gene: TRBV3-1/TRBV3-2
CDR3 protein: CASSHAGLAGGPSLEQYF

J gene: TRBJ2-5
V gene: TRBV30
CDR3 protein: CAWRHRRGSETQYF

J gene: TRBJ2-2
V gene: TRBV6-5
CDR3 protein: CASNGRANTGELFF

J gene: TRBJ2-5
V gene: TRBV7-3
CDR3 protein: CASSLDYQETQYF

J gene: TRBJ1-1
V gene: TRBV19
CDR3 protein: CASSIVTGTEAFF

J gene: TRBJ1-2
V gene: TRBV15
CDR3 protein: CATSSGVLGGYTF

J gene: TRBJ2-7
V gene: TRBV28
CDR3 protein: CASNTPGTSGYEQYF

J gene: TRBJ2-1
V gene: TRBV12-3/TRBV12-4
CDR3 protein: CASSRSSGGDFF

J gene: TRBJ1-1
V gene: TRBV12-3/TRBV12-4
CDR3 protein: CASSMTENTEAFF

J gene: TRBJ1-2
V gene: TRBV7-8
CDR3 protein: CASSLAGRVDGYTF

J gene: TRBJ1-4
V gene: TRBV30
CDR3 protein: CAWSTRRSNEKLFF

J gene: TRBJ2-1
V gene: TRBV5-1
CDR3 protein: CASSEFLADAYNEQFF